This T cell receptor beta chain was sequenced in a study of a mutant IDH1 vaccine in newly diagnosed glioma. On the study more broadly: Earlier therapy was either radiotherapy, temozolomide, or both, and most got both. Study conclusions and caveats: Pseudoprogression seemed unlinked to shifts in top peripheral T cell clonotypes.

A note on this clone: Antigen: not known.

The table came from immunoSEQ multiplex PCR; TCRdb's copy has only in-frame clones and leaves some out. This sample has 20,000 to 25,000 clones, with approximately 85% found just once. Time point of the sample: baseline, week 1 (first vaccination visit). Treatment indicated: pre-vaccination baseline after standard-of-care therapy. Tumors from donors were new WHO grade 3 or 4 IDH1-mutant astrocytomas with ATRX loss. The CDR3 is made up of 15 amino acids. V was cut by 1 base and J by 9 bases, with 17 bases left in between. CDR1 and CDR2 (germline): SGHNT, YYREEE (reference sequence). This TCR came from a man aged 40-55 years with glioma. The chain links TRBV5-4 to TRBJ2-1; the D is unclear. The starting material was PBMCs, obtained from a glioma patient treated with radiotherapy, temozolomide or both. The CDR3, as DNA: TGTGCCAGCAGCTTGTTTATGGGTTTGTTAGCTGAGCAGTTCTTC. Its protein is CASSLFMGLLAEQFF.